These T cell receptor beta chains were read from a single sample in a study of metastatic and nonmetastatic thyroid tumors. TCRdb re-analyzed the PCR reads using MiXCR. The sample yields 22,000 or so clones, less than 20% seen once. Sequencing was carried out using blood. These TCRs come from a female donor with papillary thyroid cancer or a benign thyroid nodule (not recorded which). Some clones in this sample may be carry-over from other donors' samples. Both conserved end residues are part of each CDR3. A D gene is named only where the DNA matches it firmly. The size of a clone is reported for some rows only, either as once, few or many, or as a class for expanded clones.

DNA: TGTGCCAGCAGCTTAACGCCGTACTACGAGCAGTACTTC
CDR3: CASSLTPYYEQYF
J: TRBJ2-7
V: TRBV7-9
D: .
size: many

DNA: TGTGCCACCGGTACCGGTGAGCTGTTTTTT
CDR3: CATGTGELFF
J: TRBJ2-2
V: TRBV6-5
D: .
size: few

DNA: TGTGCCAGCAGTCAAGACAGGGGAGGGAATTCACCCCTCCACTTT
CDR3: CASSQDRGGNSPLHF
J: TRBJ1-6
V: TRBV6-1
D: TRBD1
size: medium-sized

DNA: TGCAGTGCTAGTTTACAGACCACAGATACGCAGTATTTT
CDR3: CSASLQTTDTQYF
J: TRBJ2-3
V: TRBV20-1
D: .
size: many

DNA: TGCAGCGTTGAAACAAGCGGGAGTGATGATACGCAGTATTTT
CDR3: CSVETSGSDDTQYF
J: TRBJ2-3
V: TRBV29-1
D: TRBD2
size: many

DNA: TGCGCCAGCAGCCAGAGTCGCGGCTACGAGCAGTACTTC
CDR3: CASSQSRGYEQYF
J: TRBJ2-7
V: TRBV5-1
D: .
size: many

DNA: TGTGCCAGCAGCTTATATGCAGGATCCCTTTGGGGCTACACCTTC
CDR3: CASSLYAGSLWGYTF
J: TRBJ1-2
V: TRBV5-5
D: .
size: .

DNA: TGTGCCAGCATTACACTGGACAGTCCGTGTGGCTACACCTTC
CDR3: CASITLDSPCGYTF
J: TRBJ1-2
V: TRBV27
D: .
size: few

DNA: TGTGCCAGTAGCCTTAGACAGGGACCGCAAGTGGGCAATCAGCCCCAGCATTTT
CDR3: CASSLRQGPQVGNQPQHF
J: TRBJ1-5
V: TRBV19
D: TRBD1
size: once

DNA: TGTGCCAGCAGCCCTAGAGGGGGGGAGCTGTTTTTT
CDR3: CASSPRGGELFF
J: TRBJ2-2
V: TRBV7-3
D: .
size: many

DNA: TGTGCCAGCTCACCTATGACCCTTGGGGACACAGATACGCAGTATTTT
CDR3: CASSPMTLGDTDTQYF
J: TRBJ2-3
V: TRBV18
D: .
size: many

DNA: TGTGCCAGCAGCGTGGTGGCGGCTGGACTTCTTAACTATGGCTACACCTTC
CDR3: CASSVVAAGLLNYGYTF
J: TRBJ1-2
V: TRBV9
D: .
size: many

DNA: TGCAGTGCTAGAGGCAGCGGGAGCACAGATACGCAGTATTTT
CDR3: CSARGSGSTDTQYF
J: TRBJ2-3
V: TRBV20-1
D: .
size: many

DNA: TGTGCCAGCAGCTTGGGCCCGAGACAGGGGGAACAAGAGACCCAGTACTTC
CDR3: CASSLGPRQGEQETQYF
J: TRBJ2-5
V: TRBV5-5
D: TRBD1
size: .

DNA: TGTGCCTGCTCACAACAGGACTGGTCGGCTAACTATGGCTACACCTTC
CDR3: CACSQQDWSANYGYTF
J: TRBJ1-2
V: TRBV18
D: .
size: .

DNA: TGCGCCAGCAGAGAAGGCAGTCGAGGGGGTGGCTACACCTTC
CDR3: CASREGSRGGGYTF
J: TRBJ1-2
V: TRBV5-1
D: .
size: .

DNA: TGTGCCAGCAGTGACATTCTAGCGGGAGGGCTTTACGAGCAGTACTTC
CDR3: CASSDILAGGLYEQYF
J: TRBJ2-7
V: TRBV6-1
D: TRBD2
size: medium-sized

DNA: TGTGCCAGCAGGCCGACAGGGGTTGTAAACACCATATATTTT
CDR3: CASRPTGVVNTIYF
J: TRBJ1-3
V: TRBV2
D: TRBD1
size: many

DNA: TGTGCCAGCAGTCAAATCCCAAATTCACCCCTCCACTTT
CDR3: CASSQIPNSPLHF
J: TRBJ1-6
V: TRBV6-1
D: .
size: medium-sized

DNA: TGTGCCAGCAGCCAAGCGGGTCGAGCAGGGAGTAGGAATGAGCAGTTCTTC
CDR3: CASSQAGRAGSRNEQFF
J: TRBJ2-1
V: TRBV3-1
D: .
size: many

DNA: TGTGCCAGCAGCTACTCGGGGGGGGCTGATGGCTACACCTTC
CDR3: CASSYSGGADGYTF
J: TRBJ1-2
V: TRBV7-3
D: .
size: many

DNA: TGCGCCAGCAGCCAAGGGGCGGCCCGTCTTAAAAATTCACCCCTCCACTTT
CDR3: CASSQGAARLKNSPLHF
J: TRBJ1-6
V: TRBV4-1
D: .
size: many

DNA: TGTGCCTGGAGCGTAGGGGGGAATCAGCCCCAGCATTTT
CDR3: CAWSVGGNQPQHF
J: TRBJ1-5
V: TRBV30
D: .
size: .

DNA: TGTGCCAGTAGTATAGGGACGACCTCTGGGGCCAACGTCCTGACTTTC
CDR3: CASSIGTTSGANVLTF
J: TRBJ2-6
V: TRBV19
D: .
size: many

DNA: TGCAGTGCTAGTCCACAGGAGGAGACCCAGTACTTC
CDR3: CSASPQEETQYF
J: TRBJ2-5
V: TRBV20-1
D: .
size: many

DNA: TGTGCCAGTAGTATCTCGGCCGGGACAGGGGCCAATTCACCCCTCCACTTT
CDR3: CASSISAGTGANSPLHF
J: TRBJ1-6
V: TRBV19
D: TRBD1
size: many